The 5 T cell receptor beta chains below were found in one sample sequenced in a study of cytotoxic CD8 clonotypes in ibrutinib-treated CLL. Sequencing used immunoSEQ multiplex PCR; TCRdb keeps in-frame clones, though not all of them. The sample carries roughly 150,000 clones, about 88% recorded once. The source was PBMCs, collected at disease progression, from a patient treated with ibrutinib. The receptor set was obtained from a human donor with chronic lymphocytic leukemia.

This chain links TRBV7-2 with TRBJ1-1; D gene unclear. Trimming removed 5 bases at V and 6 bases at J, with 19 bases between. Germline CDR1 and CDR2: SGHTA and FQGNSA. The CDR3 consists of 15 residues. CDR3 nucleotide sequence: TGTGCCAGCAGCCCCCACATTATCGGGCGGGCTGAAGCTTTCTTT. Translated: CASSPHIIGRAEAFF.

This chain joins TRBV2 and TRBJ1-3, with D maybe TRBD1 (5 bases). From germline, CDR1 is SNHLY and CDR2 FYNNEI. CDR3 length: 16 residues. The V and J ends lost 2 bases and 0 bases respectively, with 11 bases between them. For the CDR3, the DNA is TGTGCCAGCAGTGAAAGGGGCACCACCTCTGGAAACACCATATATTTT. It encodes CASSERGTTSGNTIYF.

The rearrangement links TRBV27 to TRBJ2-1; TRBD1 or TRBD2 may be the D gene (5 bases each). The V end was cut by 5 bases, the J end by 10 bases, with 18 bases between. The germline V gene has CDR1 MNHEY and CDR2 SMNVEV (reference sequence). The CDR3 is 14 amino acids. This chain's CDR3 is CASSPSSGQGEQFF. In DNA, the CDR3 is TGTGCCAGCAGTCCCTCTTCGGGGCAAGGGGAGCAGTTCTTC.

This clone was detected once. The chain carries TRBV6-6 and TRBJ2-1; TRBD1 agrees at 8 bases. Looked up from germline, CDR1 is MNHNY and CDR2 is SVGAGI (reference sequence). CDR3 length: 15 amino acids. Germline trimming cut 2 bases from V and 8 bases from J; bases unmatched to any gene: 8. The CDR3: CASSYPKTGVDEQFF. The CDR3, as DNA: TGTGCCAGCAGTTACCCTAAGACAGGGGTCGATGAGCAGTTCTTC.

The chain links TRBV18 to TRBJ1-4; TRBD1 aligns across 10 bases. V gave up 6 bases and J gave up 8 bases; unmatched junction bases: 9. The CDR3 consists of 15 residues. Germline CDR1 reads KGHSH; CDR2 reads LQKENI. The CDR3 is CASSPGTGVFEKLFF. The CDR3 DNA follows: TGTGCCAGCTCGCCGGGGACAGGGGTTTTCGAAAAACTGTTTTTT.